Reported below is one TCR beta chain. Its antigen is unidentified. The investigators reverse transcribed all of the isolated RNA, so they sequenced expressed TCRB transcripts. Reads from naive, central memory and regulatory T cell samples averaged about 3.57 million. The table came from immunoSEQ multiplex PCR; TCRdb's copy has only in-frame clones and leaves some out. The sample contains 120,000 or so clones, roughly 15% of which appear only once. The ends were cut back, 2 bases at V and 3 bases at J, with 11 bases in the middle. CDR1 and CDR2 (germline): SGHNT, YENEEA. The CDR3 sequence is 14 residues long. The data were obtained in a study of beta chain features in type 1 diabetes. Study-level information: Over all samples combined, about 99,000,000 sorted cells were examined.

General study results and limits: There was a moderate but significant shortening of TCRB CDR3s in all four CD4+ subsets of Type 1 diabetes patients. Naive, central memory and Treg TCRB repertoires appeared more alike in patients than in healthy donors. Amplification by PCR could prefer shorter templates, with the same effect in patients and controls.

Sequenced input: central memory CD4+ T cells from blood. The chain recombines TRBV11-3 with TRBJ2-7, with D possibly matching TRBD1 (6 bases). The receptor comes from a man aged 25-40 years with type 1 diabetes. CDR3 protein: CASSLTNRDYEQYF. CDR3 nucleotides: TGTGCCAGCAGCTTAACCAACAGGGACTACGAGCAGTACTTC.